This T cell receptor beta chain is drawn from a study of shared clonotypes between healthy human individuals. Study summary: Plates per donor: three CD4 naive, three CD4 memory, two CD8 naive, one CD8 memory.

Germline lookup yields CDR1 SGDLS and CDR2 YYNGEE. Unmatched junction bases numbered 18, after V lost 3 bases and J lost 12 bases. The CDR3 loop spans 18 amino acids. Broader study findings: Larger estimated richness was generally recorded for naive subsets relative to memory subsets. It was the non-shared clonotypes that had lower generation probabilities than clonotypes shared by all four donors.

To note about this clone: The target antigen is unknown.

Positive CCR7 selection of CD45RO-negative cells yielded the naive CD8 cells, and terminally differentiated effector memory CD45RA+ cells were excluded. Only Caucasian adults living in Nashville, Tennessee served as donors. The assay was immunoSEQ multiplex PCR, and TCRdb's table has in-frame clones only and misses some. The sample lists 2 million to 2.5 million clones; 85% to 95% were seen once. The J gene is TRBJ2-1, the V gene TRBV9, with 13 bases aligning to TRBD2. Sequencing used naive CD8+ T cells from PBMCs. The receptor was isolated from a young man in good health. Some clones in this sample may be carry-over from other donors' samples. The CDR3 loop reads CASSAPKKGTSGVGRQFF. The CDR3 coding sequence is TGTGCCAGCAGCGCACCAAAGAAAGGGACTAGCGGGGTTGGGAGGCAGTTCTTC.